The following is a T cell receptor beta chain sequence with its context. Its antigen is not known. This entry is derived from a study of blood T cells in healthy people across ages. General observations from the study: Comparison with aged donors showed that long-lived donors had more naive CD4+ cells and higher diversity. Roughly linear age-related decline in beta diversity appeared, significant by age about 40. TCR beta diversity was tightly associated with the proportion of naive T cells.

This CDR3 has 16 residues. CDR1 MNHEY and CDR2 SVGEGT come from the germline V gene. V lost 2 bases, J lost 3 bases, and 8 bases stayed unmatched. A sample-barcoded 5' primer and a J-beta primer mix were used in a second PCR of roughly 7 to 12 cycles. Researchers report that a template-switch adaptor with 12 random nucleotides tagged each cDNA molecule. TCRdb passed the 5' RACE reads through MiXCR, listing each CDR3 protein once. The data show 850,000 to 1,100,000 distinct CDR3 sequences, 35% to 40% seen once. The V gene is TRBV6-2 or TRBV6-3, the J gene TRBJ2-3; 7 bases map to TRBD1. This clonotype originated in a man aged 18 to 35 in good health. The sample consisted of blood. The DNA for the CDR3 is TGTGCCAGCAGTTACCAGACAGGGCGCGCGACAGATACGCAGTATTTT. As protein: CASSYQTGRATDTQYF.